The present T cell receptor (beta chain) was sequenced within a study of neoadjuvant nivolumab and ipilimumab in lung cancer (dated by TCRdb to 2020 to 2022). In terms of the full investigation: Nivolumab was administered intravenously at 3 mg/kg on days 1, 15 and 29, and in the combination arm ipilimumab 1 mg/kg was added on day 1 only. For each study arm, the primary endpoint of the trial was the rate of major pathologic response (MPR) in the intention-to-treat population. Matched pretherapy and resected tumor pairs were analyzed for seven patients: four treated with nivolumab and three with nivolumab plus ipilimumab. TCR repertoires were compared between pretherapy (baseline) peripheral blood and tumors resected at surgery after neoadjuvant immune checkpoint blockade. The trial treated approximately 43 patients with operable NSCLC: 23 were randomized to nivolumab monotherapy and around 21 to nivolumab plus ipilimumab.

Overall study outcomes, separate from this receptor: TCR richness and clonality were greater in resected tumors than in tumor-adjacent uninvolved lung, and increases were seen in more dual-therapy-treated tumors. No significant correlation was found between TCR clonality and pathologic tumor regression, and only one major-pathologic-response sample was available for the clonality analysis. TCR richness in pretherapy blood showed a positive correlation with richness in tumors resected after neoadjuvant therapy (Spearman R ≈ 0.8). A small number of samples was subjected to TCR sequencing. From pretherapy to surgery, tumor T-cell richness and clonality increased in three of three dual-therapy tumors but in only two of four nivolumab-treated tumors.

By its share of the sample, this clone is medium-sized (0.01 to 0.1%). The antigen it recognizes is unknown. Per-base quality was not reported, and no clone a single base away is much larger than it. The library came from the immunoSEQ multiplex PCR assay. For the original study's pipeline: Repertoires were summarized by richness and clonality, and significantly expanded and contracted clones were identified between pre- and post-therapy samples. What TCRdb holds here is the immuneACCESS table cut down to in-frame rearrangements. Part of the clones is not present; checked against another copy, under half of the missing clones reflect an unresolved V gene, and the others are unexplained. V and J calls and clone size are those listed in that table; D and trimming were worked out from the DNA. Within this sample are approximately 7,000 clones, with roughly 83% of them counted one time only. The leading ten clones occupy 4.5% to 5.5% of the sample.

The time point label on this specimen signifies: at surgical resection after neoadjuvant nivolumab +/- ipilimumab. Samples were obtained from the phase 2 randomized NEOSTAR trial, in which neoadjuvant nivolumab or nivolumab plus ipilimumab followed by surgery was tested in operable NSCLC. V drops 7 bases and J drops 0 bases, leaving 13 bases in between. The CDR3 has 14 amino acids, counting the end cysteine and phenylalanine. CDR3 DNA is the only sequence kept; it has 42 bases, read in frame from the first base. The germline V gene yields ENHRY for CDR1 and SYGVKD for CDR2. Source: tumor tissue, taken after neoadjuvant nivolumab, alone or with ipilimumab, at or shortly before surgery. The V and J segments used are TRBV10-3 and TRBJ2-7, with the D call perhaps TRBD1 or TRBD2, as 5 bases match in each case. The sequence was obtained from an adult with non-small cell lung cancer. This receptor has the CDR3 CAIKPGTDSYEQYF. The DNA sequence is TGTGCCATCAAACCCGGGACGGACTCCTACGAGCAGTACTTC.